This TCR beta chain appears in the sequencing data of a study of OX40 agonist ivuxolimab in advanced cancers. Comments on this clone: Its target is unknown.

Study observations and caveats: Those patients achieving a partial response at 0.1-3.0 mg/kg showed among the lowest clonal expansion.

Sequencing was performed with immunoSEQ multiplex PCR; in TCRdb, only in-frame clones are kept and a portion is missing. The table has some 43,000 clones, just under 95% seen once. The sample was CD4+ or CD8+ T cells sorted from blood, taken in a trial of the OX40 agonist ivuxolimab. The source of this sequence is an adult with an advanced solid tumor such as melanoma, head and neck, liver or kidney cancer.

CDR3 amino acids: CASSVDFSGGGSYNEQFF. The CDR3, as DNA: TGTGCCAGCAGCGTAGATTTTAGCGGGGGTGGCTCCTACAATGAGCAGTTCTTC. The chain carries TRBV9 and TRBJ2-1; TRBD2 matches at 9 bases. This CDR3 is 18 amino acids long. V lost 0 bases, J lost 0 bases, and 7 bases stayed unmatched. Germline CDR1 is SGDLS and CDR2 is YYNGEE.